Described below is a single TCR beta chain sequence and its context. Covering alpha and beta chains, TRAV- and TRBV-specific primers were used for the first-strand cDNA. Over approximately 19 PCR cycles, TCRs were amplified from a constant-region primer and V-primer adapter. Amplification of isolated mRNA was accomplished via in vitro transcription. TCRdb passed the reads through MiXCR, listing each CDR3 protein once. The sample comprises more than 85,000 distinct CDR3 sequences, 9.4% of which are singletons, and around 0.98% rests with the top ten. This record belongs to a study of low-dose radiotherapy and immunotherapy resistance in tumors. Time point noted: before trial treatment. There are 12 residues in the CDR3. Germline lookup yields CDR1 MDHEN and CDR2 SYDVKM. Trimming stripped 5 bases from V and 6 bases from J, with 11 bases between.

The rearrangement uses TRBV28 and TRBJ2-7; TRBD1 might be the D (6 bases). The material sequenced was PBMCs, taken before treatment. The sequence was obtained from a male donor with prostate cancer. This CDR3 reads CASSHDRSEQYF. DNA of the CDR3: TGTGCCAGCAGTCATGACAGGTCCGAGCAGTACTTC.